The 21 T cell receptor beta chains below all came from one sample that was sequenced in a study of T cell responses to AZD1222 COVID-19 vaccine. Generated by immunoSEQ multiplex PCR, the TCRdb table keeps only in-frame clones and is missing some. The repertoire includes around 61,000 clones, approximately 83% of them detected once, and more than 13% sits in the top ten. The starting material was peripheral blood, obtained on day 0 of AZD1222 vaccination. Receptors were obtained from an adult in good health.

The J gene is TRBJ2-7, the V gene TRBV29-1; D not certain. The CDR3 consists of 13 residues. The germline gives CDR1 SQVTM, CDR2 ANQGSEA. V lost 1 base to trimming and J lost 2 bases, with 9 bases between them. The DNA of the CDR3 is TGCAGCGTTGAAGCGGCTACCGCCTACGAGCAGTACTTC. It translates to CSVEAATAYEQYF.

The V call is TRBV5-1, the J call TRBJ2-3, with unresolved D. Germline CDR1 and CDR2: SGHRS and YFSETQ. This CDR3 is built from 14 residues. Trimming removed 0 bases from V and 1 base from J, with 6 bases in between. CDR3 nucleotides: TGCGCCAGCAGCTTGGAGCAGGGCACAGATACGCAGTATTTT. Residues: CASSLEQGTDTQYF.

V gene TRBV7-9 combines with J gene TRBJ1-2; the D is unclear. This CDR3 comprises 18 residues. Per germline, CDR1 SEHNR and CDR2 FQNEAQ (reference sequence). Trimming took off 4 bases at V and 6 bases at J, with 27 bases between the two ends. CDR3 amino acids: CASSSSFRIRRAGDGYTF. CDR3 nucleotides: TGTGCCAGCAGCTCATCTTTTCGTATCCGACGAGCTGGGGATGGCTACACCTTC.

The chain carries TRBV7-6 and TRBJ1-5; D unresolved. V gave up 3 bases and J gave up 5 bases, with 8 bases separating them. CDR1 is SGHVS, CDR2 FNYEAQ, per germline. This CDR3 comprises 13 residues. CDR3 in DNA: TGTGCCAGCAGCTTGGGCAGTTATCAGCCCCAGCATTTT. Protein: CASSLGSYQPQHF.

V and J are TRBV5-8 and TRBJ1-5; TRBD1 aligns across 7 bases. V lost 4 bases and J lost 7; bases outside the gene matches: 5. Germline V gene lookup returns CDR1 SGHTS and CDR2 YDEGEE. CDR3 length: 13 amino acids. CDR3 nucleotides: TGTGCCAGCAGCCAAGGGGGCGACCAGCCCCAGCATTTT. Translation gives CASSQGGDQPQHF.

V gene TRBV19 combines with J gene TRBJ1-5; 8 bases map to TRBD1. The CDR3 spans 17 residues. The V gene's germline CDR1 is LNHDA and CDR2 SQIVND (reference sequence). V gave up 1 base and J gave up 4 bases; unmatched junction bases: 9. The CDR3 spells CASSIGPGGPENQPQHF. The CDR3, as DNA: TGTGCCAGTAGTATAGGTCCAGGGGGCCCGGAAAATCAGCCCCAGCATTTT.

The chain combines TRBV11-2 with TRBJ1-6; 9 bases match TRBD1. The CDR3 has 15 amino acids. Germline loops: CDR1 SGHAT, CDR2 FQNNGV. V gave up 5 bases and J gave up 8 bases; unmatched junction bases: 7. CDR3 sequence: CASSPDWTGDSPLHF. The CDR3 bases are TGTGCCAGCAGCCCCGATTGGACAGGGGATTCACCCCTCCACTTT.

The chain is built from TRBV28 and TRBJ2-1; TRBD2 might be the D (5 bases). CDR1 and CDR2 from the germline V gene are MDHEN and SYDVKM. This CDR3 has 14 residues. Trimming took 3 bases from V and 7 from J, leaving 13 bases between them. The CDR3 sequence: CASSLVPEVNEQFF. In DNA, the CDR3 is TGTGCCAGCAGTTTGGTCCCGGAGGTAAATGAGCAGTTCTTC.

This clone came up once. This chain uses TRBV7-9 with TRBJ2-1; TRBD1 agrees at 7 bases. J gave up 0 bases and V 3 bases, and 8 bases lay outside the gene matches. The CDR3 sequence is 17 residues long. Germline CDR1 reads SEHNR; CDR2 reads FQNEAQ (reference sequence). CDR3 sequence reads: CASSFQGGAGSYNEQFF. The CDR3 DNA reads TGTGCCAGCAGCTTTCAAGGGGGCGCCGGCTCCTACAATGAGCAGTTCTTC.

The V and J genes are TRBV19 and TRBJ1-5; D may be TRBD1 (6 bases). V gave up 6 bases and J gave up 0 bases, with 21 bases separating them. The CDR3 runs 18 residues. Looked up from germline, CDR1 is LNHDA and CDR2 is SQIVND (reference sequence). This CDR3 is CASRRGSAPRNSNQPQHF. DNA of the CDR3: TGTGCCAGTAGGAGGGGGTCAGCGCCGCGGAATAGCAATCAGCCCCAGCATTTT.

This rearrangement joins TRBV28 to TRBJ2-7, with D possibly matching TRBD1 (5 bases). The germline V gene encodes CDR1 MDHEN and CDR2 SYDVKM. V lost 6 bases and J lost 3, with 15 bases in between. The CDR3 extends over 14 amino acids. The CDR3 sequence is CASRPSGRGYEQYF. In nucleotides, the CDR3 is TGTGCCAGCAGACCCTCGGGTAGGGGCTACGAGCAGTACTTC.

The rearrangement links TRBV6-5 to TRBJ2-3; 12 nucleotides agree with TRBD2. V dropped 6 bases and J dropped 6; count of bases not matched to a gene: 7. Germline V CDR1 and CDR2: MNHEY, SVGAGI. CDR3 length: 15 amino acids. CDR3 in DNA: TGTGCCAGCAGCCGGACTAGCGGGGAGGAGGATACGCAGTATTTT. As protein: CASSRTSGEEDTQYF.

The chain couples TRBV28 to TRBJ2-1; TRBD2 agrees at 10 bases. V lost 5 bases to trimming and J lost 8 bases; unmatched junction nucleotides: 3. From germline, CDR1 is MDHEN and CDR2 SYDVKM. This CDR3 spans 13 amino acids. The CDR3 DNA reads TGTGCCAGCAGTCAAGCGGGGGGGGATGAGCAGTTCTTC. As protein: CASSQAGGDEQFF.

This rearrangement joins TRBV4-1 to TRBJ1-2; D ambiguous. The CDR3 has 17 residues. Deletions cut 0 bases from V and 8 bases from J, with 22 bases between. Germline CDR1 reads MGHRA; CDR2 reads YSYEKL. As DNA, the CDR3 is TGCGCCAGCAGCCAAGATCCAGGTACGGGAACAGCAAGGGGCTACACCTTC. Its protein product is CASSQDPGTGTARGYTF.

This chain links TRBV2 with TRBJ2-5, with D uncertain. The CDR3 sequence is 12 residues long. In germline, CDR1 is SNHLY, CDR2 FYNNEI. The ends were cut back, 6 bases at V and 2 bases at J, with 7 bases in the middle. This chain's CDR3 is CASRGGQETQYF. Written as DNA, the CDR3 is TGTGCCAGCAGGGGTGGGCAAGAGACCCAGTACTTC.

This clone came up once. CDR3 sequence: CASSHFTGELFF. In nucleotides, the CDR3 is TGTGCCAGCAGCCACTTCACCGGGGAGCTGTTTTTT. The rearrangement links TRBV27 to TRBJ2-2, with D unclear. The length of the CDR3 is 12 residues. V gave up 6 bases and J gave up 4 bases, with 6 bases separating them. Germline V gives CDR1 MNHEY, CDR2 SMNVEV (reference sequence).

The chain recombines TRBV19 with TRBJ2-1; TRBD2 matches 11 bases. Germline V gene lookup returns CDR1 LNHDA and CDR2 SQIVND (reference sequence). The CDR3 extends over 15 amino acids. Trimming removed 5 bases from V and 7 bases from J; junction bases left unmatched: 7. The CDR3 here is CASSVGTSGLNEQFF. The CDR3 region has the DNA TGTGCCAGTAGTGTAGGGACTAGCGGCCTGAATGAGCAGTTCTTC.

The DNA of the CDR3 is TGTGCCAGCAGCTCTTCAGGGGGCGGGAATGAGCAGTTCTTC. This gives the protein CASSSSGGGNEQFF. The chain couples TRBV7-9 to TRBJ2-1; 8 bases map to TRBD1. V shed 4 bases and J 7 bases; nucleotides not matched to a gene: 6. The CDR3 consists of 14 residues. The germline gives CDR1 SEHNR, CDR2 FQNEAQ (reference sequence).

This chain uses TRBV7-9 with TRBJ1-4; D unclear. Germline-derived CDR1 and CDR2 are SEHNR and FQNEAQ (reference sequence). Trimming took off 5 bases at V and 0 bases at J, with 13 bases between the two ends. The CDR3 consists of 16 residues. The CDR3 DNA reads TGTGCCAGCAGCCGCTGGGCCACTACAACTAATGAAAAACTGTTTTTT. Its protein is CASSRWATTTNEKLFF.

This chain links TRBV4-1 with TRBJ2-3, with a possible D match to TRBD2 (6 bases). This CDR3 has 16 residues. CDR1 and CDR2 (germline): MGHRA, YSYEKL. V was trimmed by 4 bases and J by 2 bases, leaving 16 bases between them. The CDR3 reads CASSRIGGTDTDTQYF. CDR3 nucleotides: TGCGCCAGCAGCCGAATCGGAGGGACTGACACAGATACGCAGTATTTT.

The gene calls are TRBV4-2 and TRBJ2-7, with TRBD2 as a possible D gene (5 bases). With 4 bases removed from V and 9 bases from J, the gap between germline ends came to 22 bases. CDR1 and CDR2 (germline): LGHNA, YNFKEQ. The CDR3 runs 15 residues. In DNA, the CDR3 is TGTGCCAGCAGCCGACCGTCCGGGTCGCCAAGCGGGCAGTACTTC. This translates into CASSRPSGSPSGQYF.